This T cell receptor (beta chain) is drawn from a study of blood T cell repertoires in COVID-19. As for the study in general: From T cells, B-cell-depleted T cells, or PBMCs came the material, which was cDNA or gDNA.

The length of the CDR3 is 14 residues. V dropped 0 bases and J dropped 9 bases, with 10 bases sitting between them. Germline V gene sequence: CDR1 SGHTS, CDR2 YDEGEE. The table lists this clone with a few counts. In the authors' workflow: Reference gene primer amplification gave estimated nucleated cell counts. Sequenced by immunoSEQ multiplex PCR; TCRdb stores in-frame clones only, minus some. The D gene and trimming were derived from the DNA, and the V and J assignments and clone size from that table. The repertoire has 150,000 or so clones, 80% to 90% of them found once; the top ten carry 15%. J is TRBJ1-6 and V is TRBV5-8; perhaps TRBD1 as D (5 bases). Specimen: peripheral blood. The source of this sequence is a woman in her forties with acute or convalescent COVID-19. The CDR3 is CASSLAGGVSPLHF. As DNA, the CDR3 is TGTGCCAGCAGCTTGGCCGGGGGGGTTTCACCCCTCCACTTT. The variable domain in full, with the rest retrieved from reference TRBV5-8 and TRBJ1-6, is EAGVTQSPTHLIKTRGQQATLRCSPISGHTSVYWYQQALGLGLQFLLWYDEGEERNRGNFPPRFSGRQFPNYSSELNVNALELEDSALYLCASSLAGGVSPLHFGNGTRLTVT.